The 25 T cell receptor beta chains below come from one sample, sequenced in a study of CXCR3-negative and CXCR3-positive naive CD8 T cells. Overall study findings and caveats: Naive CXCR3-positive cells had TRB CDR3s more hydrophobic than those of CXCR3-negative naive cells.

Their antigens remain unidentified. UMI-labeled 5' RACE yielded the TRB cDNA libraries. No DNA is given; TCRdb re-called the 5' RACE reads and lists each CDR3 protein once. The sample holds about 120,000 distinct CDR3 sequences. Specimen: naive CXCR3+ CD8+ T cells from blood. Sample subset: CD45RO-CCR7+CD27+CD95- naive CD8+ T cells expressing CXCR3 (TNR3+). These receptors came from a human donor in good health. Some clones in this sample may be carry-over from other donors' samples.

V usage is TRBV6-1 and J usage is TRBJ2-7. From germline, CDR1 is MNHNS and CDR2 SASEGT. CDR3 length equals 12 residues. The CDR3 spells CASRDGTYEQYF.

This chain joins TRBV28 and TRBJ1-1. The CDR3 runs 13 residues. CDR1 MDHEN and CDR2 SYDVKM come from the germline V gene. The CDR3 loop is CASSREGLTEAFF.

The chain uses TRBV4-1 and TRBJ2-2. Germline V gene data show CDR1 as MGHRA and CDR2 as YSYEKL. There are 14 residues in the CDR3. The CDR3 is CASSQGWNTGELFF.

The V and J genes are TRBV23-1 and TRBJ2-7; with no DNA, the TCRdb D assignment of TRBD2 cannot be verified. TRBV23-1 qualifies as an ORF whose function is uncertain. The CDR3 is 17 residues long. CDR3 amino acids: CASSQFLPTETSGPGYF.

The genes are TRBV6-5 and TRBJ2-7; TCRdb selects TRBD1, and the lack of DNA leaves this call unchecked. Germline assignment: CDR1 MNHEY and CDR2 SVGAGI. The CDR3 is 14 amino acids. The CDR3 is CASSYRESSYEQYF.

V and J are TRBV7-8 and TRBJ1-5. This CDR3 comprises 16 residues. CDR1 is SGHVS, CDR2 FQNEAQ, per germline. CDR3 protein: CASSFAARDSNQPQHF.

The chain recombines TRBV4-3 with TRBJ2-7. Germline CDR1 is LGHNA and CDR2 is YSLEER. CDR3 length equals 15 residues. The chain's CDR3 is CASSQDLRISYEQYF.

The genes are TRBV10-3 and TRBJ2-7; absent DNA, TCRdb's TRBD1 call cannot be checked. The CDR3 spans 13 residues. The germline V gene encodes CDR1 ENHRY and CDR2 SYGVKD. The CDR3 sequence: CAISDGGTYEQYF.

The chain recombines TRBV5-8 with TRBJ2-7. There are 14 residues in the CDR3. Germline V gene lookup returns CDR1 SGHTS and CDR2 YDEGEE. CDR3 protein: CASSLGLTVGEQYF.

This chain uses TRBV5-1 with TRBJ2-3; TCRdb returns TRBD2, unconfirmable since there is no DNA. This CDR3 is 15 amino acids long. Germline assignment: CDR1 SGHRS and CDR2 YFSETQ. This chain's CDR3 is CASSLAGGGADTQYF.

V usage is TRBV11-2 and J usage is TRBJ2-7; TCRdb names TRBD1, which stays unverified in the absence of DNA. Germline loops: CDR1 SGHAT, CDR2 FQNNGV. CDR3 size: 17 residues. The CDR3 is CASSLVFGDTVGSEQYF.

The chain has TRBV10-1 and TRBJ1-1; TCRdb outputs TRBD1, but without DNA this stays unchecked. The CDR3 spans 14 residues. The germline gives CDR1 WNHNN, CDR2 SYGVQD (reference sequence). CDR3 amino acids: CASSGQGPNTEAFF.

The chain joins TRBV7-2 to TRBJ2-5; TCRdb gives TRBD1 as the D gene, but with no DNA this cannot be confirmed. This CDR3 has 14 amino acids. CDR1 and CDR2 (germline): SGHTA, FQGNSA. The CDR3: CASRPGGGQETQYF.

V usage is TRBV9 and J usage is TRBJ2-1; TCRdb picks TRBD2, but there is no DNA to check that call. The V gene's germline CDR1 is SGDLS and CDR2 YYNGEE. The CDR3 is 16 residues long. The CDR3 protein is CASSSSTGGYYNEQFF. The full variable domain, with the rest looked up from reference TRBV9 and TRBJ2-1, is DSGVTQTPKHLITATGQRVTLRCSPRSGDLSVYWYQQSLDQGLQFLIQYYNGEERAKGNILERFSAQQFPDLHSELNLSSLELGDSALYFCASSSSTGGYYNEQFFGPGTRLTVL.

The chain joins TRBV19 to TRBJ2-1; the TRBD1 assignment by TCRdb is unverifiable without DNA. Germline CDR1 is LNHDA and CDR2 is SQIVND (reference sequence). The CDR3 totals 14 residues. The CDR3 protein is CASRWDSSYNEQFF.

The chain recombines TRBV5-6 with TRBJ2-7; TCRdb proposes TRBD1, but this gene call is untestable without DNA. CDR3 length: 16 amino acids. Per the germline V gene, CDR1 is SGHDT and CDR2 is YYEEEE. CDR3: CASSLIEGDAWYEQYF.

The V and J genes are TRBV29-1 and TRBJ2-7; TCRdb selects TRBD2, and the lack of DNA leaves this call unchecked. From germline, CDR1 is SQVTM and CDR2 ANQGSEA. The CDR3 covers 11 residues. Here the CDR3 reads CSVAEGAEQYF.

The CDR3 spells CASSLGDIPYEQYF. V gene TRBV11-2 combines with J gene TRBJ2-7. Germline CDR1 and CDR2: SGHAT and FQNNGV. There are 14 residues in the CDR3.

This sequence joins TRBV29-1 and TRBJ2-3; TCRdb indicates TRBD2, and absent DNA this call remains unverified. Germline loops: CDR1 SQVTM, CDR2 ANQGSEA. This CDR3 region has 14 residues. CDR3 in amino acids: CSAQDYLGADTQYF.

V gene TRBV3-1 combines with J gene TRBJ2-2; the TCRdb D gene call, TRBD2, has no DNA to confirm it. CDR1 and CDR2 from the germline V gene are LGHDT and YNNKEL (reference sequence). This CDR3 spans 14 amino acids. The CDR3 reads CASSPDSYTGELFF.

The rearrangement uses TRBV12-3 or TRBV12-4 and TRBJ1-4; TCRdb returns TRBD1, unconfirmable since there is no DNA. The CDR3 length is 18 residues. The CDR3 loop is CASSLGGGAALTNEKLFF.

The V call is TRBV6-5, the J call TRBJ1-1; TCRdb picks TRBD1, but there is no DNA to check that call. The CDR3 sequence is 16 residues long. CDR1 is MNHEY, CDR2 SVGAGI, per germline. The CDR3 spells CASSKGPGDIDPEAFF.

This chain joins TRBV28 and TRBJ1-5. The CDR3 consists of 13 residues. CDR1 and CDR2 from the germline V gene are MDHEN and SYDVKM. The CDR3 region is CASITDTDQPQHF.

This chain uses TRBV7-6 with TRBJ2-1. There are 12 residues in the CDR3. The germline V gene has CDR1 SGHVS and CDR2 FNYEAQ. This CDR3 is CASSLTGQEQFF.

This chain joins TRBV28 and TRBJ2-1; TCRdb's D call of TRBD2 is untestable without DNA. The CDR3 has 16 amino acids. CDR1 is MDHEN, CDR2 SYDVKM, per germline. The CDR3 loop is CASHIFGLAGYNEQFF. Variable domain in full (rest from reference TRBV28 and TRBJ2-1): DVKVTQSSRYLVKRTGEKVFLECVQDMDHENMFWYRQDPGLGLRLIYFSYDVKMKEKGDIPEGYSVSREKKERFSLILESASTNQTSMYLCASHIFGLAGYNEQFFGPGTRLTVL.